This passage covers 5 T cell receptor beta chains from one sample sequenced in a study of cytomegalovirus exposure and HLA in healthy donors. Primers for the PCR totalled 60 Vbeta and 13 Jbeta. Here immunoSEQ multiplex PCR was the method, and the copy in TCRdb shows in-frame clones only, minus some. The profile shows about 270,000 clones, under 80% of them singletons. The sample was PBMCs. The receptor set was obtained from a female donor in good health and CMV-seronegative.

The V and J genes are TRBV9 and TRBJ2-5; unclear D gene. V shed 2 bases and J shed 5 bases, with 10 bases lying between them. Germline values: CDR1 SGDLS, CDR2 YYNGEE. The CDR3 length is 13 residues. The CDR3 region is CASSVGSMETQYF. Here the CDR3 DNA reads TGTGCCAGCAGCGTCGGGTCCATGGAGACCCAGTACTTC.

This sequence joins TRBV7-3 and TRBJ2-5, with D possibly TRBD2 on 5 matching bases. The CDR3 sequence is 14 residues long. Germline V gene data show CDR1 as SGHTA and CDR2 as FQGTGA. Trimming took 5 bases from V and 4 from J, leaving 14 bases between them. CDR3: CASSPGSRPETQYF. The CDR3 DNA sequence: TGTGCCAGCAGCCCTGGGAGCAGACCAGAGACCCAGTACTTC.

V gene TRBV28 combines with J gene TRBJ2-3; 12 nucleotides agree with TRBD1. The trim removed 4 bases at V and 4 bases at J, leaving 3 bases unmatched. CDR1 and CDR2 (germline): MDHEN, SYDVKM. This CDR3 has 15 residues. CDR3 nucleotides: TGTGCCAGCAGTTCAGGGACAGGGGGCGCAGATACGCAGTATTTT. This sequence encodes CASSSGTGGADTQYF.

As for this clone: The sample has other DNA sequences that encode this CDR3 too. This chain links TRBV6-1 with TRBJ1-1; D gene unclear. Germline CDR1 reads MNHNS; CDR2 reads SASEGT. The germline V and J ends were trimmed by 5 bases and 4 bases, with 11 bases remaining between them. This CDR3 is 13 amino acids long. DNA of the CDR3: TGTGCCAGCAGTCCCGATCGGGGCACTGAAGCTTTCTTT. Its translation is CASSPDRGTEAFF.

The rearrangement links TRBV7-3 to TRBJ2-2; D is unresolved. CDR1 is SGHTA and CDR2 is FQGTGA in the germline V gene. The CDR3 is 16 residues long. Deletions cut 5 bases from V and 2 bases from J, with 15 bases between. The CDR3 spells CASSPDGGTNTGELFF. CDR3 nucleotide sequence: TGTGCCAGCAGCCCCGATGGCGGAACAAACACCGGGGAGCTGTTTTTT.